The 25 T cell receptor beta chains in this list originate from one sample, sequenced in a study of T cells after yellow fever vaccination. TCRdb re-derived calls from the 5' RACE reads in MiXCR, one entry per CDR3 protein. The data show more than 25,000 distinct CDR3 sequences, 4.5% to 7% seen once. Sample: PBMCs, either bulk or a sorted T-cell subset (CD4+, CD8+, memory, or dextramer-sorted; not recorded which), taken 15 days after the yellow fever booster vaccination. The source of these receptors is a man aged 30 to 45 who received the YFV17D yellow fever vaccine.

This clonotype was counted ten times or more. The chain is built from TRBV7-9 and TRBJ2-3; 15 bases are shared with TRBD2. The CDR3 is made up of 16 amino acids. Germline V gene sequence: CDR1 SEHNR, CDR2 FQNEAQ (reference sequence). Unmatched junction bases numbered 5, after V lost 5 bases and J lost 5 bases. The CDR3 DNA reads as TGTGCCAGCAGCCCTGGGACTAGCGGGAGGAAAGATACGCAGTATTTT. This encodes CASSPGTSGRKDTQYF.

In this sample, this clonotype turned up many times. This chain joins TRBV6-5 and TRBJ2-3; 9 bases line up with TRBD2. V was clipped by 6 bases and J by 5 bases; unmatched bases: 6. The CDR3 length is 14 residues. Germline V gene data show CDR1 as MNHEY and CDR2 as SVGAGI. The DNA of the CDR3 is TGTGCCAGCAGCATAGCGGGGGATGTAGATACGCAGTATTTT. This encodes CASSIAGDVDTQYF.

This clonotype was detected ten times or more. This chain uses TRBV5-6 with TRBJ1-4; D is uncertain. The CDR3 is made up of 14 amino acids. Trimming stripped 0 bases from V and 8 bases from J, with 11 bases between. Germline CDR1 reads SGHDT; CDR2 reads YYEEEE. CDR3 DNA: TGTGCCAGCAGCTTGGTCGTTCGGCGGGAAAAACTGTTTTTT. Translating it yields CASSLVVRREKLFF.

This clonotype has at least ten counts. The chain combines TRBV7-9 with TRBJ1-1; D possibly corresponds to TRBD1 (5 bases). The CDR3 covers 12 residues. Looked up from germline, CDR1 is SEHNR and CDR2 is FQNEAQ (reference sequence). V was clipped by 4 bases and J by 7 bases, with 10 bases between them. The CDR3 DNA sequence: TGTGCCAGCAGCTCACAGGACGGTGAAGCTTTCTTT. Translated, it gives CASSSQDGEAFF. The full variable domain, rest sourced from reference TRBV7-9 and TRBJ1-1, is DTGVSQNPRHKITKRGQNVTFRCDPISEHNRLYWYRQTLGQGPEFLTYFQNEAQLEKSRLLSDRFSAERPKGSFSTLEIQRTEQGDSAMYLCASSSQDGEAFFGQGTRLTVV.

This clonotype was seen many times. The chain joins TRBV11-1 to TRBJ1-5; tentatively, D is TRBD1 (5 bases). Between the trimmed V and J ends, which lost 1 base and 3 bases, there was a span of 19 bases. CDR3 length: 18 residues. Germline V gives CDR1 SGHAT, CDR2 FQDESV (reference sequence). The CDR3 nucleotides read TGTGCCAGCAGCTTAGGACATCCGGGACTAAGCGACAATCAGCCCCAGCATTTT. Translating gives CASSLGHPGLSDNQPQHF.

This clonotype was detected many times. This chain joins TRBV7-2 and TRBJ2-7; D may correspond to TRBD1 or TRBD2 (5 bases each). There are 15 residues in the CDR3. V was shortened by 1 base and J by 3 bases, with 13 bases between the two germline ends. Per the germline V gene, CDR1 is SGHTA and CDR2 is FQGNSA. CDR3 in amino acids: CASSLGGSPSYEQYF. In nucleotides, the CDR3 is TGTGCCAGCAGCTTAGGGGGGTCTCCGAGCTACGAGCAGTACTTC.

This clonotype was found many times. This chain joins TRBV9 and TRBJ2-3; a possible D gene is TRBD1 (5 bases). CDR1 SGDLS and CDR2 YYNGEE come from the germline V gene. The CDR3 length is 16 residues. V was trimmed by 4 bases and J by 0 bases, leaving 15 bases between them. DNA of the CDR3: TGTGCCAGCAGCCTCACGGAAGGGGTTAGCACAGATACGCAGTATTTT. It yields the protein CASSLTEGVSTDTQYF.

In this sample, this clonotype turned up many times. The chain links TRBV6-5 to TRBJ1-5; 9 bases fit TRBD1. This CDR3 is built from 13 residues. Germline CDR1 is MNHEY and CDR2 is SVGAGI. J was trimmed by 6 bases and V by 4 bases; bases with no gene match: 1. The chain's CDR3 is CASSSGQGQPQHF. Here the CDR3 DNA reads TGTGCCAGCAGTTCGGGACAGGGTCAGCCCCAGCATTTT.

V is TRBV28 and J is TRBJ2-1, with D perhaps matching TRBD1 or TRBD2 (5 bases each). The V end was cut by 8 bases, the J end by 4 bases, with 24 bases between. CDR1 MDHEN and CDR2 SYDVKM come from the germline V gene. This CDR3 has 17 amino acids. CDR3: CASGGYAPGQDYNEQFF. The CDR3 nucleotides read TGTGCCAGCGGGGGATACGCGCCGGGGCAGGATTACAATGAGCAGTTCTTC.

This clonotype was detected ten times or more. This CDR3 is CASRGTSPETQYF. DNA for the CDR3: TGTGCCAGCAGGGGGACTAGCCCAGAGACCCAGTACTTC. This sequence joins TRBV6-2 or TRBV6-3 and TRBJ2-5, with 9 bases that match TRBD2. CDR1 and CDR2 (germline): MNHEY, SVGEGT. The length of the CDR3 is 13 residues. Losses at the gene ends were 6 bases for V and 4 bases for J; bases not matched to a gene: 3.

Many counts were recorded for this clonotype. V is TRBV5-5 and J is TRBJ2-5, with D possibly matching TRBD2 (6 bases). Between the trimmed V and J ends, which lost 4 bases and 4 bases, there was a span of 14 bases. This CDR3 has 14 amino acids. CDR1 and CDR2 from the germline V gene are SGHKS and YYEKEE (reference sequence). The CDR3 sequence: CASSLVQAGETQYF. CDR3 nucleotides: TGTGCCAGCAGCCTAGTACAAGCGGGAGAGACCCAGTACTTC.

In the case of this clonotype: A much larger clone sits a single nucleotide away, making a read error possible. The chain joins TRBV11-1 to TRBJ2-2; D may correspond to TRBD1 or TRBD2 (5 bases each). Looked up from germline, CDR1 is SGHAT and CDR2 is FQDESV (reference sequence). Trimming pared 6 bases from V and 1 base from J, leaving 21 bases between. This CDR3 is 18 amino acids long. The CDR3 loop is CASRHKVAGTVNTGELFF. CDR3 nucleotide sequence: TGTGCCAGCAGGCACAAAGTTGCCGGGACGGTGAACACCGGGGAGCTGTTTTTT.

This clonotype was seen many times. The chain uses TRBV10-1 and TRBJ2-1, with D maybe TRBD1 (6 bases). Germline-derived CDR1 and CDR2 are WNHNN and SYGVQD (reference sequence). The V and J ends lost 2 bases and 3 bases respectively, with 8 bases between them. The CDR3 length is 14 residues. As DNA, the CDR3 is TGCGCCAGCAGTGAGCCAGGGGTCTACAATGAGCAGTTCTTC. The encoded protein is CASSEPGVYNEQFF.

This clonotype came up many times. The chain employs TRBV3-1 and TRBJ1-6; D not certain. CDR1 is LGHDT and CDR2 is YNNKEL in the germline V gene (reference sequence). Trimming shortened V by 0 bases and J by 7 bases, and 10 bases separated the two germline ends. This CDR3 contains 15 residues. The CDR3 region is CASSQEISGNSPLHF. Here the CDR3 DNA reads TGTGCCAGCAGCCAAGAGATTTCCGGGAATTCACCCCTCCACTTT.

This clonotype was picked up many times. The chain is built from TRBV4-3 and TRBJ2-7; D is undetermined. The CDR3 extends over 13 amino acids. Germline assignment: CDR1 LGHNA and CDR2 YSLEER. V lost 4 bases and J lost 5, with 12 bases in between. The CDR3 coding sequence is TGCGCCAGCAGCCGTCTGGGTTTCGACGAGCAGTACTTC. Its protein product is CASSRLGFDEQYF.

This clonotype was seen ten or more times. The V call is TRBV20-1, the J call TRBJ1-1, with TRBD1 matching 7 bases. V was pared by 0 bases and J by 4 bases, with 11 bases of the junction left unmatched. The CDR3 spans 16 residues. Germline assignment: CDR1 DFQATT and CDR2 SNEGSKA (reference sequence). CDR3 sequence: CSARDPGRGASTEAFF. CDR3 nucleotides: TGCAGTGCTAGAGATCCAGGCAGGGGGGCGAGCACTGAAGCTTTCTTT.

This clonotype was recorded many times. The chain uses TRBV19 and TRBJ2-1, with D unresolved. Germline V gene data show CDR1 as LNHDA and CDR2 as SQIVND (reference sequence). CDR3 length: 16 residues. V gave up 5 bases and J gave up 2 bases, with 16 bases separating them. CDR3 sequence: CASSGMDHRAYNEQFF. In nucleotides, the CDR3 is TGTGCCAGTAGTGGGATGGACCACCGGGCCTACAATGAGCAGTTCTTC. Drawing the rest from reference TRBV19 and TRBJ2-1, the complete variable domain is DGGITQSPKYLFRKEGQNVTLSCEQNLNHDAMYWYRQDPGQGLRLIYYSQIVNDFQKGDIAEGYSVSREKKESFPLTVTSAQKNPTAFYLCASSGMDHRAYNEQFFGPGTRLTVL.

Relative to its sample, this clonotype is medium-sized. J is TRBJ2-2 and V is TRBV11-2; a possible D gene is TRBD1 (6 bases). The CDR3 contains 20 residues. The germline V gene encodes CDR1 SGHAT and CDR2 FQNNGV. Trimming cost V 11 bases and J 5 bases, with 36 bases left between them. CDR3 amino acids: CAAARARPEMGATGTGELFF. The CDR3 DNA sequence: TGTGCCGCCGCCCGCGCCCGCCCGGAGATGGGGGCTACAGGGACCGGGGAGCTGTTTTTT.

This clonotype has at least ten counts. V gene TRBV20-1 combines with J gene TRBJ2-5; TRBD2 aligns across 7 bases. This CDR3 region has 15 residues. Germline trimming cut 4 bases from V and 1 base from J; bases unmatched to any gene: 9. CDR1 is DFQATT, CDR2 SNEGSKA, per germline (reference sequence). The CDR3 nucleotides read TGCAGTGCTACGAACCCCAGACTAGCCCAAGAGACCCAGTACTTC. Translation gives CSATNPRLAQETQYF.

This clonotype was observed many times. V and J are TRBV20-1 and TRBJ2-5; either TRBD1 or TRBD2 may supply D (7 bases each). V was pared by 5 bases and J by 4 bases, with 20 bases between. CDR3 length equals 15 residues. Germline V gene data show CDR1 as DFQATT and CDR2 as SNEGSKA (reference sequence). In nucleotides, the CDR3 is TGCAGTGCTCTTGACAGGGAGGGGTTCCGAGAGACCCAGTACTTC. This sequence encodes CSALDREGFRETQYF.

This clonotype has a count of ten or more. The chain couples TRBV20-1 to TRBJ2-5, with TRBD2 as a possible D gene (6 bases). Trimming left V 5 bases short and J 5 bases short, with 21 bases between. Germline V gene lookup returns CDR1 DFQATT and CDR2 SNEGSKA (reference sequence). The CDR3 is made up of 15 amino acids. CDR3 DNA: TGCAGTGCTTGTCCCCCGGGACTCCCGTCGGAGACCCAGTACTTC. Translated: CSACPPGLPSETQYF.

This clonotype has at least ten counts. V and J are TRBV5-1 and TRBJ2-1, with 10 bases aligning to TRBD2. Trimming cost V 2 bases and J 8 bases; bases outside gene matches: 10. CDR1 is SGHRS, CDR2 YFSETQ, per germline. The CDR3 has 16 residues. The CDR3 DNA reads TGCGCCAGCAGCTTATCGCCGAGCGGGAGGGGGTATGAGCAGTTCTTC. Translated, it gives CASSLSPSGRGYEQFF.

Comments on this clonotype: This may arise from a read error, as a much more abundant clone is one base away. CDR3 protein: CATRTGPEQYF. The DNA for the CDR3 is TGTGCCACCCGGACAGGGCCCGAGCAGTACTTC. This chain links TRBV6-1 with TRBJ2-7; 8 positions agree with TRBD1. The V gene's germline CDR1 is MNHNS and CDR2 SASEGT. The CDR3 has 11 amino acids. Trimming cost V 10 bases and J 6 bases; bases outside gene matches: 5.

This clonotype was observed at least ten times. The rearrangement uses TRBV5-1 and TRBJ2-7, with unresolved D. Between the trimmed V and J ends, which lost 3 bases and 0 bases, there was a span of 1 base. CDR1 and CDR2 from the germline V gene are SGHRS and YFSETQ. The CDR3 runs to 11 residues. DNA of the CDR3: TGCGCCAGCAGCTCCTCCTACGAGCAGTACTTC. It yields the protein CASSSSYEQYF.

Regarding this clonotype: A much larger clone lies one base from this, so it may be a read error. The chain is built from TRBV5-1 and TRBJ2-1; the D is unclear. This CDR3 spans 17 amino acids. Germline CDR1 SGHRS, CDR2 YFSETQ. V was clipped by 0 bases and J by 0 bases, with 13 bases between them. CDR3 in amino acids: CASSLATGFNSYNEQFF. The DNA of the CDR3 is TGCGCCAGCAGCTTGGCCACTGGTTTTAACTCCTACAATGAGCAGTTCTTC.